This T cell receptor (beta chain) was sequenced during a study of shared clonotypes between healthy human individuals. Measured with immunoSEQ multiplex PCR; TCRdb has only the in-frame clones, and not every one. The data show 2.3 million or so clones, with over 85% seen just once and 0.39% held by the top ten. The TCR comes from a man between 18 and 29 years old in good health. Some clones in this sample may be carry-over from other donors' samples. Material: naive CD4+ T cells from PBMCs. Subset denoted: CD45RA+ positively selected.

The CDR3 protein is CASSPRRGYSDTQYF. The DNA for the CDR3 is TGTGCCAGCTCACCACGGAGGGGGTATTCAGATACGCAGTATTTT. This chain connects TRBV18 to TRBJ2-3; TRBD1 or TRBD2 may be the D gene (6 bases each). Germline assignment: CDR1 KGHSH and CDR2 LQKENI. CDR3 size: 15 residues. Trimming removed 1 base at V and 4 bases at J, with 12 bases between.